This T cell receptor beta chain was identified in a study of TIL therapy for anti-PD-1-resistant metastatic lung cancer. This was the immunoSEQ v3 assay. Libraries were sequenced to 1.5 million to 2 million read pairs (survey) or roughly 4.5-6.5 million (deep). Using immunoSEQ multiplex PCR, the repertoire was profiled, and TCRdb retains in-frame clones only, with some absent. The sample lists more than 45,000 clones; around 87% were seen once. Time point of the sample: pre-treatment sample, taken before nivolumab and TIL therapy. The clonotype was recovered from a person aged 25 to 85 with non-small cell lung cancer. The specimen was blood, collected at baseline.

The CDR3 sequence is CAWSWGGAWSGNTIYF. The CDR3 DNA is TGTGCCTGGAGTTGGGGGGGCGCATGGTCTGGAAACACCATATATTTT. The chain joins TRBV30 to TRBJ1-3, with D possibly TRBD1 on 6 matching bases. The V gene lost 2 bases and the J gene lost 1 base, with 15 bases spanning the gap. This CDR3 contains 16 residues. Germline V lookup: CDR1 GTSNPN, CDR2 SVGIG (reference sequence).